The 13 T cell receptor beta chains in this list originate from one sample, sequenced in a study of blood T cell repertoires in COVID-19. Data came from immunoSEQ multiplex PCR; TCRdb stores just in-frame clones and leaves some out. The top ten hold 4.5% to 5.5% of the sample, which has 150,000 or so clones, approximately 92% seen once. Input material: peripheral blood. The receptors come from a woman in her forties or fifties with acute or convalescent COVID-19.

The chain has TRBV19 and TRBJ1-3, with 9 bases matching TRBD1. Germline lookup yields CDR1 LNHDA and CDR2 SQIVND (reference sequence). The V gene end was trimmed by 8 bases and the J gene end by 1 base; junction bases not matched to a gene: 9. The CDR3 has 16 amino acids. CDR3 in amino acids: CASPGQGPASGNTIYF. In DNA form, the CDR3 reads TGTGCCAGTCCGGGACAGGGCCCCGCGTCTGGAAACACCATATATTTT.

CDR3 residues: CASSPSEDQPQHF. In DNA form, the CDR3 reads TGTGCCAGCTCACCTTCCGAGGATCAGCCCCAGCATTTT. The genes are TRBV18 and TRBJ1-5, with D uncertain. V was shortened by 3 bases and J by 5 bases, with 8 bases between the two germline ends. The CDR3 has 13 amino acids. Germline-derived CDR1 and CDR2 are KGHSH and LQKENI.

The rearrangement uses TRBV15 and TRBJ1-5; a possible D gene is TRBD1 (6 bases). This CDR3 spans 16 amino acids. V lost 1 base, J lost 0 bases, and 10 bases lay in between. Germline-derived CDR1 and CDR2 are LNHNV and YYDKDF (reference sequence). DNA for the CDR3: TGTGCCACCAGCAGAGGGGGGCGGCTTAGCAATCAGCCCCAGCATTTT. Residues: CATSRGGRLSNQPQHF.

The chain has TRBV7-9 and TRBJ1-1; 7 bases are a match to TRBD1. The CDR3 runs to 15 residues. Losses at the gene ends were 4 bases for V and 3 bases for J; bases not matched to a gene: 8. In germline, CDR1 is SEHNR, CDR2 FQNEAQ (reference sequence). DNA for the CDR3: TGTGCCAGCAGCTCGGACCTTCAGGGGGACACTGAAGCTTTCTTT. This codes for CASSSDLQGDTEAFF.

This clone was detected only once. The rearrangement joins TRBV28 to TRBJ2-2; 7 bases are shared with TRBD1. The CDR3 covers 13 residues. The ends lost 6 bases at V and 5 bases at J; junction bases unmatched: 3. Germline V gene sequence: CDR1 MDHEN, CDR2 SYDVKM. The CDR3 loop reads CASSVRGTGELFF. The CDR3 coding sequence is TGTGCCAGCAGCGTCAGGGGGACCGGGGAGCTGTTTTTT.

J is TRBJ2-7 and V is TRBV6-6, with 10 nucleotides matching TRBD2. Germline CDR1 reads MNHNY; CDR2 reads SVGAGI (reference sequence). The CDR3 covers 13 residues. V lost 6 bases, J lost 7 bases, and 6 bases stayed unmatched. Here the CDR3 DNA reads TGTGCCAGCAGGGCGGGACTAGCGTTTGAGCAGTACTTC. Translation: CASRAGLAFEQYF.

This clone has only one observation. This rearrangement joins TRBV30 to TRBJ1-4; maybe TRBD1 (6 bases). The CDR3 runs 13 residues. V lost 7 bases and J 8 bases, leaving 17 bases between the germline ends. Germline V CDR1 and CDR2: GTSNPN, SVGIG (reference sequence). The CDR3 reads CASKRQGKEKLFF. The DNA of the CDR3 is TGTGCCTCAAAACGTCAGGGGAAAGAAAAACTGTTTTTT.

The rearrangement joins TRBV5-4 to TRBJ1-3; D is uncertain. The CDR3 contains 13 residues. Per germline, CDR1 SGHNT and CDR2 YYREEE (reference sequence). The V end was cut by 3 bases, the J end by 0 bases, with 4 bases between. The CDR3 region has the DNA TGTGCCAGCAGCTATATCTCTGGAAACACCATATATTTT. Amino acids: CASSYISGNTIYF.

The chain recombines TRBV25-1 with TRBJ1-6; 9 bases line up with TRBD1. Germline trimming cut 3 bases from V and 7 bases from J; bases unmatched to any gene: 7. The germline gives CDR1 MGHDK, CDR2 SYGVNS. The CDR3 runs to 16 residues. The CDR3: CASSDLQGAGNSPLHF. The CDR3, as DNA: TGTGCCAGCAGTGACTTACAGGGGGCTGGGAATTCACCCCTCCACTTT.

The chain has TRBV6-6 and TRBJ1-2; no clear D gene. The CDR3 runs 13 residues. CDR1 is MNHNY, CDR2 SVGAGI, per germline (reference sequence). V was shortened by 3 bases and J by 0 bases, with 5 bases between the two germline ends. CDR3 amino acids: CASSYNSNYGYTF. CDR3 coding DNA: TGTGCCAGCAGTTATAACTCTAACTATGGCTACACCTTC.

The J gene is TRBJ1-6, the V gene TRBV11-2; D not certain. From germline, CDR1 is SGHAT and CDR2 FQNNGV. Trimming left V 5 bases short and J 14 bases short, with 19 bases between. The CDR3 spans 14 residues. Here the CDR3 reads CASSTPAGKRALHF. For the CDR3, the DNA is TGTGCCAGCAGCACCCCGGCGGGGAAGAGGGCCCTCCACTTT.

The chain employs TRBV28 and TRBJ2-1; 10 nucleotides line up with TRBD1. The CDR3 totals 17 residues. Germline V CDR1 and CDR2: MDHEN, SYDVKM. J lost 4 bases, V lost 0 bases, and 6 bases had no gene match. CDR3 residues: CASSLWGQGQLYNEQFF. The CDR3 region has the DNA TGTGCCAGCAGTTTATGGGGACAGGGGCAACTATACAATGAGCAGTTCTTC.

The chain joins TRBV11-1 to TRBJ2-5; maybe TRBD1 (5 bases). The CDR3 totals 14 residues. CDR1 and CDR2 (germline): SGHAT, FQDESV (reference sequence). Trimming took 3 bases from V and 2 from J, leaving 10 bases between them. This CDR3 is CASSLGRAQETQYF. The CDR3 DNA reads TGTGCCAGCAGCTTGGGCAGGGCGCAAGAGACCCAGTACTTC.